The T cell receptor (beta chain) under discussion was sequenced for a study of blood T cell repertoires in COVID-19. Study in general: Sites across the United States, Italy and Spain contributed samples from acute and convalescent COVID-19.

Measured with immunoSEQ multiplex PCR; TCRdb has only the in-frame clones, and not every one. The sample shows 450,000 to 500,000 clones, 80% to 90% of them seen only once. The clonotype originates from a human donor in a cohort sampled during active COVID-19. Sequenced input: peripheral blood.

The DNA for the CDR3 is TGTGCCAGCAGCGTAGAACTAGCGGGAACCGGGGAGCTGTTTTTT. Its protein is CASSVELAGTGELFF. This chain joins TRBV9 and TRBJ2-2; 10 bases fit TRBD2. V was clipped by 0 bases and J by 5 bases; unmatched bases: 1. The CDR3 sequence is 15 residues long. Germline V gene data show CDR1 as SGDLS and CDR2 as YYNGEE.